This T cell receptor beta chain was sequenced during a study of blood T cell repertoires in COVID-19. Study at large: Sites across the United States, Italy and Spain contributed samples from acute and convalescent COVID-19. T cells, B-cell-depleted T cells, or PBMCs provided the cDNA or gDNA that served as material.

The V end was cut by 2 bases, the J end by 3 bases, with 5 bases between. Germline V gene lookup returns CDR1 KGHSH and CDR2 LQKENI. This CDR3 is built from 13 residues. Assay: immunoSEQ multiplex PCR; the TCRdb copy retains only in-frame clones and omits some. The table has 140,000 or so clones, 88% seen once. In Seattle, patients joined the study during active infection and were tracked longitudinally. The sequence was obtained from a human donor with COVID-19, enrolled during active disease. The donor label of this sample is uncertain. Sequencing was carried out using peripheral blood. The V call is TRBV18, the J call TRBJ1-5; D unclear. The CDR3 DNA is TGTGCCAGCTCACCAGAGCACAATCAGCCCCAGCATTTT. This translates into CASSPEHNQPQHF.